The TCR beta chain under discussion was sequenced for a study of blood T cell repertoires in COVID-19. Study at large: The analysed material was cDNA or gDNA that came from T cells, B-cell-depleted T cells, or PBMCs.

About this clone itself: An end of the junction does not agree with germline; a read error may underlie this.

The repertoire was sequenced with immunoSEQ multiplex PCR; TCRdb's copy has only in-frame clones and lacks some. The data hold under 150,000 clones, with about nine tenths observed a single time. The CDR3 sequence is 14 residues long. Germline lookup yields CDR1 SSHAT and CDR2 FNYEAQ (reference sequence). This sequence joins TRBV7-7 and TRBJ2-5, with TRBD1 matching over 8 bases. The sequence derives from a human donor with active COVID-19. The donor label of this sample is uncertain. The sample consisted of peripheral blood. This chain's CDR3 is CASSRDRGWVTQYF. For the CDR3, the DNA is TGTGCTAGCAGCCGCGACAGGGGATGGGTGACCCAGTACTTC.